What follows describes a single T cell receptor (beta chain). The antigen is unknown. A J-beta primer mix and a sample-barcoded 5' primer were used in a second PCR of about 7 to 12 cycles. TCRdb passed the 5' RACE reads through MiXCR, listing each CDR3 protein once. The sample consists of some 1.5 million distinct CDR3 sequences, under 30% of them appearing once. These data originate in a study of blood T cells in healthy people across ages. Study results and caveats: Estimates of total diversity, which came from one million sequenced T cells, were considered to be underestimates.

In germline, CDR1 is SEHNR, CDR2 FQNEAQ (reference sequence). This CDR3 has 13 amino acids. V was pared by 5 bases and J by 13 bases, with 18 bases between. This sequence originates from a woman younger than 45 in good health. This chain connects TRBV7-9 to TRBJ2-4; D is uncertain. Sequenced input: blood. The CDR3 coding sequence is TGTGCCAGCAGCCCCTCTTTAGCTAATGAGCAGTACTTC. Residues: CASSPSLANEQYF.